This T cell receptor beta chain was recovered during a study of cytomegalovirus exposure and HLA in healthy donors. Overall study findings and caveats: Earlier analysis looked at TCR beta V segments, and most were productive about 90% or about 30% of the time. The records held CMV serostatus as the only immune exposure information. Analyzed later, association rates of TCRs varied across HLA loci, with DRB1 most and HLA-C fewest.

Donors had nominal health at sampling but likely had unrecorded immune exposures. The CDR3 runs 14 residues. Trimming removed 4 bases from V and 8 bases from J; junction bases left unmatched: 8. The germline V gene encodes CDR1 MNHEY and CDR2 SMNVEV (reference sequence). A remark on this clone: Antigen specificity is unknown.

Primers included in the PCR were 60 Vbeta and 13 Jbeta primers. TCRdb keeps only in-frame clones here, not all; method: immunoSEQ multiplex PCR. The table lists about 170,000 clones, 55% to 75% of them singletons. Sequencing input: PBMCs. The chain uses TRBV27 and TRBJ1-2, with 9 bases aligning to TRBD1. The TCR was taken from a human donor in good health. The CDR3 DNA follows: TGTGCCAGCAGTTCCGGGACAGGGCGCGAGGGCTACACCTTC. This gives the protein CASSSGTGREGYTF.